The 2 T cell receptor beta chains listed next were all sequenced from one sample in a study of T cell clones after liver transplantation. Clones were sequenced by immunoSEQ multiplex PCR, and TCRdb holds only the in-frame ones, with some missing. Here the sample spans roughly 73,000 clones, around 80% being singletons. The sequencing used CD4+ T cells from blood, collected before liver transplant. Source of these receptors: a human donor who received a liver transplant.

The chain links TRBV9 to TRBJ2-3; no definite D call. V was clipped by 1 base and J by 10 bases, with 10 bases between them. The CDR3 is made up of 12 amino acids. Per the germline V gene, CDR1 is SGDLS and CDR2 is YYNGEE. CDR3 sequence reads: CASSVNGRSQYF. The CDR3 DNA reads TGTGCCAGCAGCGTAAACGGTCGGTCGCAGTATTTT.

This chain links TRBV18 with TRBJ2-7, with 11 bases lining up with TRBD1. Germline V gene data show CDR1 as KGHSH and CDR2 as LQKENI. CDR3 length: 18 residues. Trimming removed 0 bases from V and 3 bases from J; junction bases left unmatched: 10. CDR3 loop: CASSPPNEGTGGHYEQYF. CDR3 DNA sequence: TGTGCCAGCTCACCACCGAATGAGGGGACAGGGGGACACTACGAGCAGTACTTC.